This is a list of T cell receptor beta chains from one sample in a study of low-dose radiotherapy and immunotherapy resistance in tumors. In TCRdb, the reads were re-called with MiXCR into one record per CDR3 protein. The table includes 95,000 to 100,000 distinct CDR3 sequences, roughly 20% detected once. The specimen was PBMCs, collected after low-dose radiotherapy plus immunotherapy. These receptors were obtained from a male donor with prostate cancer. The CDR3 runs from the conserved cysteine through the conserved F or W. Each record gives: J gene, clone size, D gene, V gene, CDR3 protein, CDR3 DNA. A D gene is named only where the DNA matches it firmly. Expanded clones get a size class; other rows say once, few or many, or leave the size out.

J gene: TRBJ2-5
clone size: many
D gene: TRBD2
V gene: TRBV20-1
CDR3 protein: CSARDLAGGRETQYF
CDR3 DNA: TGCAGTGCTAGAGATCTCGCGGGGGGGCGGGAGACCCAGTACTTC

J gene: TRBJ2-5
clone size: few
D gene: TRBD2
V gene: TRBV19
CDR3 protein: CASSKPRRGGLLYLSQETQYF
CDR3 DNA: TGTGCCAGTAGTAAGCCCCGGCGGGGGGGCCTCTTGTATCTGTCCCAAGAGACCCAGTACTTC

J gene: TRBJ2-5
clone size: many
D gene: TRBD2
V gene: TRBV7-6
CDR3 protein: CASSSRPGLAGYEQETQYF
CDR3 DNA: TGTGCCAGCAGCTCACGACCGGGACTAGCGGGTTATGAGCAAGAGACCCAGTACTTC

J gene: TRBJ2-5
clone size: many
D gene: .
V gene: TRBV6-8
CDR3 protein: CASSVAGRETQYF
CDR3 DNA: TGTGCCAGCAGTGTGGCCGGTCGGGAGACCCAGTACTTC

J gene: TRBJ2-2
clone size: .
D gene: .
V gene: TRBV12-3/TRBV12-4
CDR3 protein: CASSPPRERSKGELFF
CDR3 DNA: TGTGCCAGCAGTCCCCCCAGGGAGCGATCAAAGGGGGAGCTGTTTTTT

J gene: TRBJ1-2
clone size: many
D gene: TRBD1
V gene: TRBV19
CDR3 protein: CASSTGQGGYGYTF
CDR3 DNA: TGTGCCAGTAGTACGGGACAGGGCGGATATGGCTACACCTTC

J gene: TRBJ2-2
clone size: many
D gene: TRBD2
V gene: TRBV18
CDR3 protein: CASSPPAGSNTGELFF
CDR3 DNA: TGTGCCAGCTCACCACCAGCGGGGTCGAACACCGGGGAGCTGTTTTTT

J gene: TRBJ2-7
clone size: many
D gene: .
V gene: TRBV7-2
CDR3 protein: CASSSTFYEQYF
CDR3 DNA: TGTGCCAGCAGCTCAACCTTCTACGAGCAGTACTTC

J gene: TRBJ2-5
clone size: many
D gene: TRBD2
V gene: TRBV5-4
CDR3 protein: CASSPRGLAGGEETQYF
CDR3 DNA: TGTGCCAGCAGCCCCCGCGGACTAGCGGGGGGGGAAGAGACCCAGTACTTC

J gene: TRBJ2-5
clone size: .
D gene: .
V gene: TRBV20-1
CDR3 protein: CSARVGALVGETQYF
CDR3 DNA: TGCAGTGCTAGAGTTGGGGCTCTGGTCGGAGAGACCCAGTACTTC

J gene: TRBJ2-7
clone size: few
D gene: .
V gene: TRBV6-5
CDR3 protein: CASSYYSGTRHEQYF
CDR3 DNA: TGTGCCAGCAGTTACTATTCGGGGACTCGGCACGAGCAGTACTTC

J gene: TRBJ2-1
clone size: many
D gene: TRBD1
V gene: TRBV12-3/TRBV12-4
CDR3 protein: CASSLEQGAGNEQFF
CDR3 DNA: TGTGCCAGCAGCCTCGAACAGGGGGCTGGCAATGAGCAGTTCTTC

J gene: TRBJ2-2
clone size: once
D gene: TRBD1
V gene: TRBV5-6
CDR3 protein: CASSRGTGVTGELFF
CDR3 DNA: TGTGCCAGCAGCCGCGGGACAGGGGTCACCGGGGAGCTGTTTTTT

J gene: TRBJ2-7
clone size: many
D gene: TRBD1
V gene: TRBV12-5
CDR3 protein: CASGLSGTAKREQYF
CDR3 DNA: TGTGCTAGTGGTTTGTCGGGGACAGCCAAGCGGGAGCAGTACTTC

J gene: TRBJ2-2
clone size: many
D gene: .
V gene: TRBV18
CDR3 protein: CASSPHARQSTGELFF
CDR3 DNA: TGTGCCAGCTCACCACACGCTCGACAGTCCACCGGGGAGCTGTTTTTT

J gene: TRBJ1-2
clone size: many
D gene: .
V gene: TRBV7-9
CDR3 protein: CASSPSGANGYTF
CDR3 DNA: TGTGCCAGCAGCCCCTCGGGAGCAAATGGCTACACCTTC

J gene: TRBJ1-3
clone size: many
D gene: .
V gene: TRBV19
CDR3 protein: CASRTVSGNTIYF
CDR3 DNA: TGTGCCAGTAGGACAGTCTCTGGAAACACCATATATTTT

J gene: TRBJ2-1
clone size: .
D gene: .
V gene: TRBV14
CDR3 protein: CASSQLGTSSYSEQFF
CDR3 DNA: TGTGCCAGCAGCCAACTCGGCACTAGCTCCTACAGTGAGCAGTTCTTC

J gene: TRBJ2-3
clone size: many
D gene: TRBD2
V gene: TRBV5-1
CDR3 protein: CASSLVSGGDTDTQYF
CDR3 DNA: TGCGCCAGCAGCTTGGTGAGCGGGGGAGACACAGATACGCAGTATTTT

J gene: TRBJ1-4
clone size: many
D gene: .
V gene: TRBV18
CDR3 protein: CASSPGQAVTNEKLFF
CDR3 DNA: TGTGCCAGCTCACCAGGGCAGGCAGTGACTAATGAAAAACTGTTTTTT

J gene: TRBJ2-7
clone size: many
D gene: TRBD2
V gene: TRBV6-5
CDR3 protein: CASRPPRTSGPYEQYF
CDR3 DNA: TGTGCCAGCAGACCACCCCGGACTAGCGGACCCTACGAGCAGTACTTC

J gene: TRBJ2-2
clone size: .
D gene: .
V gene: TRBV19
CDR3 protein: CASLGHMQTGELFF
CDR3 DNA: TGTGCCAGCCTGGGACACATGCAAACCGGGGAGCTGTTTTTT

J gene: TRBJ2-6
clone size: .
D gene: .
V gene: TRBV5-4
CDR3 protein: CASSSFSGANVLTF
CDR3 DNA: TGTGCCAGCAGCTCGTTCTCTGGGGCCAACGTCCTGACTTTC

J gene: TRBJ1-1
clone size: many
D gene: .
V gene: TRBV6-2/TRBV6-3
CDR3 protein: CASSYPRESAFF
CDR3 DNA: TGTGCCAGCAGTTACCCCCGGGAGTCAGCTTTCTTT

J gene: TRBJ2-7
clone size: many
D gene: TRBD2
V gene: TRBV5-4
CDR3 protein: CASSSWTSGGTYEQYF
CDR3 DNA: TGTGCCAGCAGCTCCTGGACTAGCGGGGGGACCTACGAGCAGTACTTC

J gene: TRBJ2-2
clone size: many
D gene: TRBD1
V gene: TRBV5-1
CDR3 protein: CASSLETGANTGELFF
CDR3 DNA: TGCGCCAGCAGCTTGGAGACAGGGGCGAACACCGGGGAGCTGTTTTTT

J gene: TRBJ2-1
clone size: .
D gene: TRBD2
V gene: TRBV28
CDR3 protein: CASSPGLAGGSSYNEQFF
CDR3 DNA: TGTGCCAGCAGTCCGGGACTAGCGGGAGGGAGCTCCTACAATGAGCAGTTCTTC

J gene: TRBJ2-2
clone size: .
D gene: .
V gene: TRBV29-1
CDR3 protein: CSLGLRGTGELFF
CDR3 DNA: TGCAGCCTCGGCCTTAGGGGCACCGGGGAGCTGTTTTTT

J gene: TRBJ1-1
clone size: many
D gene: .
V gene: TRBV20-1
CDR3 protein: CSAGGVVNTEAFF
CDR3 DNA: TGCAGTGCTGGGGGAGTGGTGAACACTGAAGCTTTCTTT

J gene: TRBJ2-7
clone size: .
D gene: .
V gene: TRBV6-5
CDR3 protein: CASSTSYEQYF
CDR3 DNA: TGTGCCAGCAGTACTAGCTACGAGCAGTACTTC

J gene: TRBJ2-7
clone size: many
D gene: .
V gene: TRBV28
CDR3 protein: CATWTAEYEQYF
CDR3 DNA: TGTGCCACCTGGACCGCTGAGTACGAGCAGTACTTC

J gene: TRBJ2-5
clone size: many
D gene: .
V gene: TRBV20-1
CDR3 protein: CSARRVGETQYF
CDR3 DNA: TGCAGTGCTAGGAGGGTGGGAGAGACCCAGTACTTC

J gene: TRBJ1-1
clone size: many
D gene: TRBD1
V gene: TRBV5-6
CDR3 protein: CASSYLTGGTEAFF
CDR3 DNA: TGTGCCAGCAGCTACTTGACAGGGGGCACTGAAGCTTTCTTT

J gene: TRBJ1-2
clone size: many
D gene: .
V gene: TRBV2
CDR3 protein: CASTTAPGGYGYTF
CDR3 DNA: TGTGCCAGCACTACAGCTCCCGGAGGGTATGGCTACACCTTC

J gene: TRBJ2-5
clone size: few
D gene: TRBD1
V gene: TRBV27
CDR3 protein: CASSLTGISQETQYF
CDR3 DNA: TGTGCCAGCAGTTTGACAGGGATAAGCCAAGAGACCCAGTACTTC

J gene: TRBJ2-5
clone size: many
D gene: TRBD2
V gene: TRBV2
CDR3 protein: CASSVLAGAQYQETQYF
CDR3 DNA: TGTGCCAGCAGTGTTCTAGCGGGGGCACAGTACCAAGAGACCCAGTACTTC

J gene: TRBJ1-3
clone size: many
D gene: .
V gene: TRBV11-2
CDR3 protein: CASSSHGLLDTIYF
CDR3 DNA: TGTGCCAGCAGCTCACACGGGCTGTTGGACACCATATATTTT

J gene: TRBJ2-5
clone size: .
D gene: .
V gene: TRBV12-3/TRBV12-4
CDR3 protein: CASSPNRGGGETQYF
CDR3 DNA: TGTGCCAGCAGTCCTAACAGGGGCGGGGGAGAGACCCAGTACTTC

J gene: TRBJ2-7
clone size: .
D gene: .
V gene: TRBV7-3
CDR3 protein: CATPLVPYEQYF
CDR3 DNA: TGTGCCACACCACTAGTACCCTACGAGCAGTACTTC

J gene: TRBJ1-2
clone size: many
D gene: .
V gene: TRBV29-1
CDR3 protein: CSVESLRGYYGYTF
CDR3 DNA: TGCAGCGTTGAATCGCTCCGCGGTTACTATGGCTACACCTTC

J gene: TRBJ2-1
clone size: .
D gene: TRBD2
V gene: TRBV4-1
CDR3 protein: CASSQERDYYYNEQFF
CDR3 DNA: TGCGCCAGCAGCCAGGAACGGGACTACTACTACAATGAGCAGTTCTTC

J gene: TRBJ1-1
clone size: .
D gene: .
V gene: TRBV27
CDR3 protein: CASSLSFSNTEAFF
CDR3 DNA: TGTGCCAGCAGTTTATCGTTTTCAAACACTGAAGCTTTCTTT

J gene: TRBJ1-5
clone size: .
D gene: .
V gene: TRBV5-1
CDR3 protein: CASSLKGGTQPQHF
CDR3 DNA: TGCGCCAGCAGCTTGAAAGGCGGGACGCAGCCCCAGCATTTT

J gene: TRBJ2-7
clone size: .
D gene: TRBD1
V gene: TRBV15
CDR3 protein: CATSSTGTGLYEQYF
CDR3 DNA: TGTGCCACCAGCAGCACCGGGACAGGCCTCTACGAGCAGTACTTC

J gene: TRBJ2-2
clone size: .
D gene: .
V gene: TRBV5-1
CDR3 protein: CASSLASYTGELFF
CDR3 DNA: TGCGCCAGCAGCTTGGCCAGCTACACCGGGGAGCTGTTTTTT

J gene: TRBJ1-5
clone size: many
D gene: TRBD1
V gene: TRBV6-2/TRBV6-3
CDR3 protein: CASRKDRAPNQPQHF
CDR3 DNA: TGTGCCAGCAGGAAGGACAGGGCCCCCAATCAGCCCCAGCATTTT

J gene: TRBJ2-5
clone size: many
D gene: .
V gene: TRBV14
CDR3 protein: CASSQGISTRKETQYF
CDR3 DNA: TGTGCCAGCAGCCAAGGGATAAGCACCCGTAAGGAGACCCAGTACTTC

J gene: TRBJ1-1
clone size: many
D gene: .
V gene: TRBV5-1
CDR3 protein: CASSLAGSMNTEAFF
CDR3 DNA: TGCGCCAGCAGCTTGGCGGGCTCGATGAACACTGAAGCTTTCTTT

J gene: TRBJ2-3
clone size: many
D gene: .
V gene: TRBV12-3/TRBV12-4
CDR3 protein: CASSLARSTDTQYF
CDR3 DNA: TGTGCCAGCAGTTTAGCGCGCAGCACAGATACGCAGTATTTT

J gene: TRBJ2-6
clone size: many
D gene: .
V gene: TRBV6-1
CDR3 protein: CASSHGPVSGANVLTF
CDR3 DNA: TGTGCCAGCAGTCACGGACCGGTCTCTGGGGCCAACGTCCTGACTTTC